The 30 T cell receptor beta chains presented below share a single source sample, sequenced in a study of T cell responses to AZD1222 COVID-19 vaccine. Clones were read by immunoSEQ multiplex PCR, and TCRdb kept only the in-frame ones, dropping some. The table records some 140,000 clones, 80% to 90% of them present only once. The sample in question was peripheral blood, obtained 28 days after the second AZD1222 dose. These receptors were collected from an adult who received the AZD1222 COVID-19 vaccine.

The chain couples TRBV12-3 or TRBV12-4 to TRBJ1-5; D gene unclear. The CDR3 sequence is 13 residues long. V was cut by 5 bases and J by 7 bases, with 12 bases left in between. The DNA for the CDR3 is TGTGCCAGCAGTCCCGGCCCAAGGCAGCCCCAGCATTTT. It encodes CASSPGPRQPQHF.

CDR3 bases: TGTGCCAGCTCACCGGGAGACAGGAGGCCTAACACCGGGGAGCTGTTTTTT. Protein sequence: CASSPGDRRPNTGELFF. This chain uses TRBV18 with TRBJ2-2; possible D gene TRBD1, 6 bases. V was clipped by 3 bases and J by 2 bases, with 16 bases between them. The V gene's germline CDR1 is KGHSH and CDR2 LQKENI. The CDR3 is made up of 17 amino acids.

This rearrangement joins TRBV19 to TRBJ1-6; D perhaps matches TRBD1 (6 bases). Germline V CDR1 and CDR2: LNHDA, SQIVND (reference sequence). V lost 2 bases to trimming and J lost 0 bases, with 14 bases between them. The CDR3 runs to 18 residues. The CDR3, as DNA: TGTGCCAGTAGTATAAAAGGCGGACAGAGCTCCTATAATTCACCCCTCCACTTT. Protein: CASSIKGGQSSYNSPLHF.

This chain links TRBV7-9 with TRBJ2-5; perhaps TRBD1 as D (7 bases). The V gene's germline CDR1 is SEHNR and CDR2 FQNEAQ (reference sequence). Trimming shortened V by 5 bases and J by 0 bases, and 16 bases separated the two germline ends. The CDR3 totals 16 residues. The CDR3: CASSPRGGGDQETQYF. The CDR3 DNA sequence: TGTGCCAGCAGCCCCCGTGGAGGGGGCGACCAAGAGACCCAGTACTTC.

The V call is TRBV5-6, the J call TRBJ1-1; a possible D gene is TRBD1 (6 bases). This CDR3 is built from 13 residues. Germline values: CDR1 SGHDT, CDR2 YYEEEE. V lost 0 bases and J lost 5, with 8 bases in between. For the CDR3, the DNA is TGTGCCAGCAGCTTGGACAGGGCAACTGAAGCTTTCTTT. Protein sequence: CASSLDRATEAFF.

This chain joins TRBV10-3 and TRBJ2-5; TRBD2 matches at 10 bases. Germline V gene sequence: CDR1 ENHRY, CDR2 SYGVKD. With 5 bases clipped from V and 3 bases from J, the junction kept 15 bases outside the gene matches. The CDR3 extends over 18 amino acids. The CDR3 nucleotides read TGTGCCATCAGTCGAGGGGAGGTAGCGGGAGGCAGAGAAGAGACCCAGTACTTC. Amino acids: CAISRGEVAGGREETQYF.

The V call is TRBV7-9, the J call TRBJ1-2, with 10 bases that match TRBD1. This CDR3 has 13 residues. Germline lookup yields CDR1 SEHNR and CDR2 FQNEAQ (reference sequence). V gave up 4 bases and J gave up 9 bases; unmatched junction bases: 5. Written as DNA, the CDR3 is TGTGCCAGCAGCTCGACAGGGGGCAGGAGCTACACCTTC. It specifies CASSSTGGRSYTF.

The chain has TRBV7-9 and TRBJ2-5, with 8 positions matching TRBD1. Per the germline V gene, CDR1 is SEHNR and CDR2 is FQNEAQ (reference sequence). The J segment lost 4 bases and the V segment lost 5 bases, leaving 3 bases of the junction unmatched. The CDR3 runs to 13 residues. The DNA of the CDR3 is TGTGCCAGCAGCAGAGGACAGGGAGAGACCCAGTACTTC. Encoded protein: CASSRGQGETQYF.

The CDR3 protein is CASSLAVAPYEQYF. For the CDR3, the DNA is TGTGCCAGCAGCTTGGCGGTAGCCCCCTACGAGCAGTACTTC. The J gene is TRBJ2-7, the V gene TRBV5-4; D not resolved. Germline V lookup: CDR1 SGHNT, CDR2 YYREEE (reference sequence). This CDR3 spans 14 amino acids. Trimming removed 0 bases from V and 2 bases from J, with 9 bases in between.

J is TRBJ2-5 and V is TRBV30; D not resolved. In germline, CDR1 is GTSNPN, CDR2 SVGIG (reference sequence). The V end was cut by 0 bases, the J end by 7 bases, with 6 bases between. This CDR3 is 11 amino acids long. CDR3 loop: CAWSVTGTQYF. The DNA of the CDR3 is TGTGCCTGGAGTGTAACTGGGACCCAGTACTTC.

The V call is TRBV5-1, the J call TRBJ1-5; TRBD1 agrees at 7 bases. Unmatched junction bases numbered 7, after V lost 4 bases and J lost 3 bases. Germline CDR1 reads SGHRS; CDR2 reads YFSETQ. This CDR3 contains 15 residues. DNA of the CDR3: TGCGCCAGCAGCCCCTCGACAGGGCCCAATCAGCCCCAGCATTTT. This sequence encodes CASSPSTGPNQPQHF. The full variable domain, with the rest looked up from reference TRBV5-1 and TRBJ1-5, is KAGVTQTPRYLIKTRGQQVTLSCSPISGHRSVSWYQQTPGQGLQFLFEYFSETQRNKGNFPGRFSGRQFSNSRSEMNVSTLELGDSALYLCASSPSTGPNQPQHFGDGTRLSIL.

This clone has only one observation. The J gene is TRBJ1-6, the V gene TRBV7-9; no clear D. CDR3 length: 13 amino acids. Germline V lookup: CDR1 SEHNR, CDR2 FQNEAQ (reference sequence). Between the trimmed V and J ends, which lost 4 bases and 6 bases, there was a span of 7 bases. The DNA of the CDR3 is TGTGCCAGCAGCTCACCATTTAATTCACCCCTCCACTTT. This sequence encodes CASSSPFNSPLHF.

This rearrangement joins TRBV19 to TRBJ1-2; 7 nucleotides agree with TRBD1. The CDR3 is 15 residues long. The germline CDR1 and CDR2 sequences are LNHDA and SQIVND (reference sequence). The V and J ends lost 4 bases and 3 bases, in that order; junction bases with no gene match: 8. The CDR3, as DNA: TGTGCCAGTAGTAAACCCTCGGGACAGCACTATGGCTACACCTTC. Translation: CASSKPSGQHYGYTF. The whole variable domain, remainder taken from reference TRBV19 and TRBJ1-2, is DGGITQSPKYLFRKEGQNVTLSCEQNLNHDAMYWYRQDPGQGLRLIYYSQIVNDFQKGDIAEGYSVSREKKESFPLTVTSAQKNPTAFYLCASSKPSGQHYGYTFGSGTRLTVV.

The chain carries TRBV7-6 and TRBJ2-7; D ambiguous. Looked up from germline, CDR1 is SGHVS and CDR2 is FNYEAQ. The CDR3 sequence is 13 residues long. Trimming removed 5 bases from V and 5 bases from J, with 13 bases in between. CDR3 sequence: CASSPLFSHEQYF. CDR3 DNA sequence: TGTGCCAGCAGCCCCCTCTTTTCCCACGAGCAGTACTTC.

The chain has TRBV11-1 and TRBJ2-5, with a possible D match to TRBD2 (6 bases). The CDR3 loop spans 13 amino acids. The V gene's germline CDR1 is SGHAT and CDR2 FQDESV (reference sequence). With 1 base removed from V and 10 bases from J, the gap between germline ends came to 13 bases. The CDR3 loop is CASSLDRPEGQYF. DNA of the CDR3: TGTGCCAGCAGCTTAGATAGGCCGGAGGGCCAGTACTTC.

The chain employs TRBV15 and TRBJ1-4, with unresolved D. Germline V gene sequence: CDR1 LNHNV, CDR2 YYDKDF (reference sequence). This CDR3 has 16 residues. V lost 9 bases, J lost 3 bases, and 20 bases lay in between. The CDR3 protein is CATGTFRGEANEKLFF. The DNA of the CDR3 is TGTGCCACGGGAACCTTCCGTGGGGAAGCTAATGAAAAACTGTTTTTT.

The V gene is TRBV7-2, the J gene TRBJ1-2, with no clear D. Germline lookup yields CDR1 SGHTA and CDR2 FQGNSA. Trimming cost V 3 bases and J 7 bases, with 15 bases left between them. The CDR3 extends over 14 amino acids. The CDR3 region is CASSFDSSAGGYTF. The CDR3 DNA reads as TGTGCCAGCAGCTTCGATTCTAGTGCTGGTGGCTACACCTTC.

With regard to this clone: Other DNA sequences within the sample encode an identical CDR3. This chain connects TRBV18 to TRBJ2-7, with a weak D call TRBD2 (5 bases). Trimming pared 3 bases from V and 2 bases from J, leaving 8 bases between. Per germline, CDR1 KGHSH and CDR2 LQKENI. The CDR3 has 13 amino acids. This CDR3 reads CASSPSGTYEQYF. The CDR3 nucleotides are TGTGCCAGCTCACCCTCGGGGACCTACGAGCAGTACTTC.

The chain employs TRBV11-2 and TRBJ2-3; TRBD1 matches at 8 bases. J was trimmed by 4 bases and V by 4 bases; bases with no gene match: 7. The germline gives CDR1 SGHAT, CDR2 FQNNGV. The CDR3 loop spans 15 amino acids. The CDR3 sequence is CASSSTGGMADTQYF. The CDR3 DNA follows: TGTGCCAGCAGCTCAACAGGGGGTATGGCAGATACGCAGTATTTT.

This chain joins TRBV30 and TRBJ1-5; no clear D. CDR1 and CDR2 from the germline V gene are GTSNPN and SVGIG (reference sequence). V gave up 0 bases and J gave up 6 bases, with 9 bases separating them. This CDR3 spans 13 amino acids. The DNA of the CDR3 is TGTGCCTGGAGTGTCGGGGAAGGTCAGCCCCAGCATTTT. Protein: CAWSVGEGQPQHF.

The chain carries TRBV30 and TRBJ1-1; D is undetermined. This CDR3 is 12 amino acids long. Germline CDR1 GTSNPN, CDR2 SVGIG (reference sequence). V dropped 3 bases and J dropped 0 bases, with 5 bases sitting between them. CDR3 in amino acids: CAWREMNTEAFF. CDR3 coding DNA: TGTGCCTGGAGAGAGATGAACACTGAAGCTTTCTTT.

The rearrangement joins TRBV10-3 to TRBJ1-1; TRBD1 is a possible D gene (5 bases). Trimming took off 4 bases at V and 0 bases at J, with 6 bases between the two ends. CDR3 length: 13 amino acids. The germline V gene has CDR1 ENHRY and CDR2 SYGVKD. For the CDR3, the DNA is TGTGCCATCAGTGGGACACTGAACACTGAAGCTTTCTTT. Its protein is CAISGTLNTEAFF.

The rearrangement links TRBV3-1 (or the pseudogene TRBV3-2) to TRBJ2-7, with TRBD2 identical over 11 bases. V shed 0 bases and J 2 bases; nucleotides not matched to a gene: 3. The CDR3 is 16 amino acids. Germline-derived CDR1 and CDR2 are LGHDT and YNNKEL (reference sequence). CDR3 coding DNA: TGTGCCAGCAGCCAAGAGCTAGCGGGGGGCCCCTACGAGCAGTACTTC. It specifies CASSQELAGGPYEQYF.

Worth noting for this clone: Different DNA sequences within this sample yield the same CDR3. The V gene is TRBV4-3, the J gene TRBJ1-3; 8 bases align to TRBD1. V lost 0 bases to trimming and J lost 2 bases; unmatched junction nucleotides: 3. CDR3 size: 16 residues. The V gene's germline CDR1 is LGHNA and CDR2 YSLEER. CDR3 protein: CASSQDPDRAGNTIYF. Written as DNA, the CDR3 is TGCGCCAGCAGCCAAGACCCGGACAGGGCTGGAAACACCATATATTTT.

The chain joins TRBV4-2 to TRBJ1-2; 9 bases map to TRBD1. Trimming at V came to 0 bases and at J to 7 bases, leaving 6 bases not matched to a gene. The CDR3 sequence is 15 residues long. Germline assignment: CDR1 LGHNA and CDR2 YNFKEQ. CDR3 nucleotide sequence: TGTGCCAGCAGCCAAGACCGGGACAGGGTGAGTGGCTACACCTTC. Protein product: CASSQDRDRVSGYTF.

The CDR3 here is CASSFSQYDTEAFF. CDR3 in DNA: TGTGCCAGCAGCTTTTCCCAGTACGACACTGAAGCTTTCTTT. The chain recombines TRBV7-9 with TRBJ1-1; unclear D gene. CDR3 length: 14 amino acids. Per the germline V gene, CDR1 is SEHNR and CDR2 is FQNEAQ (reference sequence). The ends were cut back, 3 bases at V and 3 bases at J, with 11 bases in the middle.

The chain uses TRBV5-4 and TRBJ2-7, with D unclear. V was cut by 4 bases and J by 1 base, with 9 bases left in between. Germline-derived CDR1 and CDR2 are SGHNT and YYREEE (reference sequence). The CDR3 spans 13 residues. In nucleotides, the CDR3 is TGTGCCAGCAGCCCCCAAGGGTCCTACGAGCAGTACTTC. Protein: CASSPQGSYEQYF.

The chain employs TRBV19 and TRBJ1-1, with a tentative D call TRBD1 (5 bases). CDR3 length: 16 amino acids. Looked up from germline, CDR1 is LNHDA and CDR2 is SQIVND (reference sequence). Between the trimmed V and J ends, which lost 5 bases and 2 bases, there was a span of 18 bases. For the CDR3, the DNA is TGTGCCAGTAGTCCCGGGACTTTATTGATCAACACTGAAGCTTTCTTT. It translates to CASSPGTLLINTEAFF.

The V call is TRBV3-1 (or the pseudogene TRBV3-2), the J call TRBJ1-1; D call uncertain. This CDR3 contains 12 residues. Germline CDR1 reads LGHDT; CDR2 reads YNNKEL (reference sequence). The germline V and J ends were trimmed by 4 bases and 4 bases, with 7 bases remaining between them. CDR3 sequence: CASSPGGTEAFF. CDR3 coding DNA: TGTGCCAGCAGCCCAGGAGGCACTGAAGCTTTCTTT.

The chain combines TRBV11-2 with TRBJ1-4; the match to TRBD1 covers 12 bases. V lost 5 bases and J lost 8; bases outside the gene matches: 3. Germline-derived CDR1 and CDR2 are SGHAT and FQNNGV. CDR3 length: 14 amino acids. CDR3 loop: CASSAGQGAEKLFF. The CDR3 DNA reads TGTGCCAGCAGCGCGGGACAGGGGGCCGAAAAACTGTTTTTT.